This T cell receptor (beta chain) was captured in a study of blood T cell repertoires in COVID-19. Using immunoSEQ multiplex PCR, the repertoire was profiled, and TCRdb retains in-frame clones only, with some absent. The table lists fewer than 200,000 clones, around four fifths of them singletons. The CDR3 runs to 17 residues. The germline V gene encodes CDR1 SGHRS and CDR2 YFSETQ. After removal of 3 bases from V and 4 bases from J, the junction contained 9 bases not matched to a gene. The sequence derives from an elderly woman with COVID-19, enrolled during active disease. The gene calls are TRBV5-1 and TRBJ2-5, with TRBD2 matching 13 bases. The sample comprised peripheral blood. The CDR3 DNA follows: TGCGCCAGCAGCTGGGGGACTAGCGGGGTGGGAGCAGAGACCCAGTACTTC. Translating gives CASSWGTSGVGAETQYF.